A single sample gave rise to the 24 T cell receptor beta chains below, sequenced in a study of blood T cells in healthy people across ages. Primers used in a second PCR of about 7 to 12 cycles were a sample-barcoded 5' primer and a J-beta primer mix. From the 5' RACE reads, TCRdb called clonotypes with MiXCR, one entry per CDR3 protein. The table records some 900,000 distinct CDR3 sequences, around 48% of them present only once. The sequenced material came from blood. These receptors were collected from a man aged 30 to 39 in good health.

The chain uses TRBV2 and TRBJ2-4; D is possibly TRBD1 (9 bases). Per the germline V gene, CDR1 is SNHLY and CDR2 is FYNNEI. This CDR3 contains 15 residues. CDR3 sequence: CAGRGDRADKNIQYF. CDR3 nucleotide sequence: TGTGCAGGGCGGGGGGACAGGGCTGACAAAAACATTCAGTACTTC.

This chain connects TRBV7-6 to TRBJ2-1, with TRBD2 identical over 10 bases. Germline V gene sequence: CDR1 SGHVS, CDR2 FNYEAQ. This CDR3 is built from 19 residues. Trimming took 2 bases from V and 5 from J; bases not matched to a gene: 15. The CDR3 is CASSLIPSGSDTPHNEQFF. The CDR3 DNA reads as TGTGCCAGCAGCTTAATTCCTAGCGGGAGTGATACCCCACACAATGAGCAGTTCTTC.

This clonotype was picked up many times. Possible read error: a much larger clone is one base away. The chain uses TRBV9 and TRBJ2-1; 7 bases match TRBD1. The end of the DNA fits TRBJ2-7 better, so the J call may be wrong. This CDR3 has 15 amino acids. Germline lookup yields CDR1 SGDLS and CDR2 YYNGEE. DNA of the CDR3: TGTGCCAGCAGCGCTACAGGGGCGCCCTACAATGAGCAGTACTTC. This encodes CASSATGAPYNEQYF.

This chain joins TRBV3-1 and TRBJ2-7; 11 bases line up with TRBD1. The CDR3 length is 15 residues. Trimming removed 8 bases from V and 4 bases from J; junction bases left unmatched: 10. CDR1 LGHDT and CDR2 YNNKEL come from the germline V gene (reference sequence). The CDR3 spells CASQGQGAKGYEQYF. In DNA, the CDR3 is TGTGCCAGCCAAGGACAGGGGGCGAAAGGGTACGAGCAGTACTTC.

This clonotype was counted a few times. CDR3 sequence: CASSRTPGQGATEAFF. The CDR3 DNA reads TGTGCCAGCAGCCGAACTCCGGGACAGGGAGCGACTGAAGCTTTCTTT. V usage is TRBV14 and J usage is TRBJ1-1; 9 bases agree with TRBD1. In germline, CDR1 is SGHDN, CDR2 FVKESK. V was pared by 4 bases and J by 5 bases, with 11 bases of the junction left unmatched. This CDR3 comprises 16 residues.

The genes are TRBV20-1 and TRBJ1-1, with no clear D. The CDR3 runs 12 residues. V was shortened by 5 bases and J by 7 bases, with 14 bases between the two germline ends. Germline V lookup: CDR1 DFQATT, CDR2 SNEGSKA (reference sequence). CDR3 loop: CSARSRSDEAFF. CDR3 in DNA: TGCAGTGCTCGAAGCAGGAGTGATGAAGCTTTCTTT.

This clonotype came up a few times. The chain has TRBV7-9 and TRBJ1-4; the match to TRBD1 covers 10 bases. The germline V gene encodes CDR1 SEHNR and CDR2 FQNEAQ (reference sequence). The J segment lost 7 bases and the V segment lost 6 bases, leaving 8 bases of the junction unmatched. There are 15 residues in the CDR3. CDR3 DNA sequence: TGTGCCAGCAGTCCGGACAGGGGGTTAGCTGAAAAACTGTTTTTT. Amino acids: CASSPDRGLAEKLFF.

This clonotype was picked up many times. This sequence joins TRBV9 and TRBJ2-3; perhaps TRBD1 as D (5 bases). The CDR3 is made up of 14 amino acids. Looked up from germline, CDR1 is SGDLS and CDR2 is YYNGEE. With 2 bases removed from V and 5 bases from J, the gap between germline ends came to 12 bases. CDR3 sequence (DNA): TGTGCCAGCAGCGTGGACCCGCAGGGAGATACGCAGTATTTT. This sequence encodes CASSVDPQGDTQYF.

The chain links TRBV12-3 or TRBV12-4 to TRBJ1-6; no clear D gene. There are 15 residues in the CDR3. V was cut by 6 bases and J by 8 bases, with 17 bases left in between. The CDR3 region is CASRLPRVLYSPLHF. The CDR3 bases are TGTGCCAGCAGGCTCCCGCGGGTGTTATATTCACCCCTCCACTTT.

In its sample, this clonotype was seen a few times. The chain is built from TRBV9 and TRBJ1-2; 10 bases line up with TRBD1. V shed 2 bases and J 7 bases; nucleotides not matched to a gene: 8. Germline values: CDR1 SGDLS, CDR2 YYNGEE. This CDR3 comprises 15 residues. The CDR3 here is CASSVPETGGSGYTF. The CDR3 nucleotides read TGTGCCAGCAGCGTCCCAGAGACAGGGGGCAGTGGCTACACCTTC.

The V call is TRBV7-2, the J call TRBJ2-3; TRBD1 might be the D (7 bases). There are 16 residues in the CDR3. The ends were cut back, 5 bases at V and 0 bases at J, with 15 bases in the middle. Germline-derived CDR1 and CDR2 are SGHTA and FQGNSA. The CDR3 nucleotides read TGTGCCAGCAGCATACAGGGGACTGCTAGCACAGATACGCAGTATTTT. Translated, it gives CASSIQGTASTDTQYF.

A single count supports this clonotype. The chain employs TRBV20-1 and TRBJ2-1; tentatively, D is TRBD2 (6 bases). Germline V gives CDR1 DFQATT, CDR2 SNEGSKA (reference sequence). Trimming took off 0 bases at V and 4 bases at J, with 13 bases between the two ends. There are 15 residues in the CDR3. In nucleotides, the CDR3 is TGCAGTGCTAGAGATCGGGTTGGGGGGTACAATGAGCAGTTCTTC. Translation gives CSARDRVGGYNEQFF.

Many counts were recorded for this clonotype. This rearrangement joins TRBV2 to TRBJ2-1, with a possible D match to TRBD1 (6 bases). The CDR3 consists of 15 residues. V was clipped by 10 bases and J by 9 bases, with 25 bases between them. Germline values: CDR1 SNHLY, CDR2 FYNNEI. CDR3: CATAVIQGRSSEQFF. The CDR3 nucleotides read TGTGCCACAGCGGTTATCCAGGGGCGTTCTAGTGAGCAGTTCTTC.

For this clonotype: A much larger clone lies one base from this, so it may be a read error. The chain carries TRBV7-9 and TRBJ2-3, with D perhaps TRBD2 (5 bases). V was cut by 6 bases and J by 6 bases, with 13 bases left in between. Germline values: CDR1 SEHNR, CDR2 FQNEAQ (reference sequence). The CDR3 contains 13 residues. The CDR3 is CASRAGMTDTQYF. The CDR3 DNA follows: TGTGCCAGCAGGGCCGGGATGACTGATACGCAGTATTTT.

This clonotype has a single count. The chain employs TRBV10-3 and TRBJ1-5, with no clear D. Germline V gene sequence: CDR1 ENHRY, CDR2 SYGVKD. The V and J ends lost 2 bases and 6 bases respectively, with 8 bases between them. The CDR3 is made up of 13 amino acids. This CDR3 is CAISEERGQPQHF. The CDR3 nucleotides are TGTGCCATCAGTGAGGAACGGGGTCAGCCCCAGCATTTT.

CDR3 residues: CASSPTYTAYEQYF. DNA for the CDR3: TGTGCCAGCAGCCCCACCTATACGGCCTACGAGCAGTACTTC. The chain is built from TRBV7-2 and TRBJ2-7; no reliable D call. Germline lookup yields CDR1 SGHTA and CDR2 FQGNSA. Trimming stripped 5 bases from V and 2 bases from J, with 13 bases between. This CDR3 spans 14 amino acids. Looking up the rest from reference TRBV7-2 and TRBJ2-7 gives the full variable domain: GAGVSQSPSNKVTEKGKDVELRCDPISGHTALYWYRQSLGQGLEFLIYFQGNSAPDKSGLPSDRFSAERTGGSVSTLTIQRTQQEDSAVYLCASSPTYTAYEQYFGPGTRLTVT.

The V call is TRBV11-2, the J call TRBJ2-5; perhaps TRBD2 as D (5 bases). Germline V gene sequence: CDR1 SGHAT, CDR2 FQNNGV. The length of the CDR3 is 15 residues. V was clipped by 1 base and J by 1 base, with 10 bases between them. The CDR3 DNA reads TGTGCCAGCAGCTTAGCCCCGCGGGTCCAAGAGACCCAGTACTTC. Its protein is CASSLAPRVQETQYF.

Concerning this clonotype: Since a much larger clone is just one base distant, this may be a read error. The chain couples TRBV14 to TRBJ2-5; D might be TRBD2 (5 bases). CDR3 length: 16 amino acids. Germline CDR1 and CDR2: SGHDN and FVKESK. Trimming left V 4 bases short and J 7 bases short, with 22 bases between. CDR3 sequence (DNA): TGTGCCAGCAGCCTCCACGGCGGAGGAGGAGTCTGGACCCAGTACTTC. Protein product: CASSLHGGGGVWTQYF.

This clonotype was seen only a few times. The chain couples TRBV4-1 to TRBJ1-2, with D tentatively TRBD1 (6 bases). CDR3 length: 14 residues. Germline V gene sequence: CDR1 MGHRA, CDR2 YSYEKL. V was cut by 4 bases and J by 3 bases, with 12 bases left in between. CDR3 sequence reads: CASSRRGDDYGYTF. The CDR3 coding sequence is TGCGCCAGCAGCCGGAGGGGGGATGACTATGGCTACACCTTC.

This clonotype turned up a few times. This chain connects TRBV12-3 or TRBV12-4 to TRBJ2-7, with D maybe TRBD1 (5 bases). The CDR3 is 14 amino acids. Trimming left V 5 bases short and J 1 base short, with 12 bases between. The CDR3 bases are TGTGCCAGCAGTCCATTAACAGGTTCCTACGAGCAGTACTTC. Its protein product is CASSPLTGSYEQYF.

The sample holds many counts of this clonotype. The chain employs TRBV27 and TRBJ1-4; no definite D call. Germline CDR1 reads MNHEY; CDR2 reads SMNVEV (reference sequence). V lost 8 bases to trimming and J lost 7 bases, with 8 bases between them. The CDR3 is 11 amino acids. The CDR3 DNA reads as TGTGCCAGCGGATGGGGTGAAAAACTGTTTTTT. This sequence encodes CASGWGEKLFF.

In its sample, this clonotype was seen many times. The chain joins TRBV28 to TRBJ2-3, with 10 nucleotides matching TRBD2. V was clipped by 1 base and J by 6 bases; unmatched bases: 7. CDR3 length equals 16 residues. In germline, CDR1 is MDHEN, CDR2 SYDVKM. DNA of the CDR3: TGTGCCAGCAGTTTATCCAGCGGGGGGGCTCGGGATACGCAGTATTTT. This translates into CASSLSSGGARDTQYF. The whole variable domain, filled in from reference TRBV28 and TRBJ2-3, reads DVKVTQSSRYLVKRTGEKVFLECVQDMDHENMFWYRQDPGLGLRLIYFSYDVKMKEKGDIPEGYSVSREKKERFSLILESASTNQTSMYLCASSLSSGGARDTQYFGPGTRLTVL.

This clonotype was counted only a few times. V usage is TRBV20-1 and J usage is TRBJ1-5, with 8 bases matching TRBD1. Germline values: CDR1 DFQATT, CDR2 SNEGSKA (reference sequence). This CDR3 spans 14 amino acids. Trimming removed 6 bases from V and 10 bases from J; junction bases left unmatched: 14. This CDR3 is CSAVDRGRSGPQHF. CDR3 nucleotides: TGCAGTGCCGTCGACAGGGGACGGTCAGGCCCCCAGCATTTT.

The chain recombines TRBV4-2 with TRBJ1-1; TRBD1 is a possible D gene (5 bases). V lost 3 bases, J lost 2 bases, and 10 bases lay in between. This CDR3 has 14 residues. CDR1 is LGHNA and CDR2 is YNFKEQ in the germline V gene. For the CDR3, the DNA is TGTGCCAGCAGCCATTTGGGGCAAAACACTGAAGCTTTCTTT. Translating it yields CASSHLGQNTEAFF.